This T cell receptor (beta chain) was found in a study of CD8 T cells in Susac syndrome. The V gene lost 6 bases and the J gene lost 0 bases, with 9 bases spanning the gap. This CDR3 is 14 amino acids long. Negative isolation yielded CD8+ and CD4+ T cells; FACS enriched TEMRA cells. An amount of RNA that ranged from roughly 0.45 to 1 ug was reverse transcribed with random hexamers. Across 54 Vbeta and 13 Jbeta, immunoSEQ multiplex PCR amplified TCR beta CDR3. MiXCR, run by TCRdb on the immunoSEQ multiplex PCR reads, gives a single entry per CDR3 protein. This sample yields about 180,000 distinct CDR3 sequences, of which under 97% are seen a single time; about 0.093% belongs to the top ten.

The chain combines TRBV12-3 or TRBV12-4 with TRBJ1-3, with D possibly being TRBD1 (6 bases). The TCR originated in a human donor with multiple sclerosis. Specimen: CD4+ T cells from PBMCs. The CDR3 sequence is CASSDRSSGNTIYF. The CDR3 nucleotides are TGTGCCAGCAGCGACAGGAGCTCTGGAAACACCATATATTTT.